This T cell receptor beta chain was observed in a study of beta chain features in type 1 diabetes. The overall study: Healthy donors resembled patients in age, gender and cell yields. Study conclusions and caveats: The study found that naive, central memory and Treg TCRB repertoires appeared more similar in patients than in healthy donors.

This CDR3 contains 14 residues. The V gene's germline CDR1 is SGHRS and CDR2 YFSETQ. Between the trimmed V and J ends, which lost 4 bases and 1 base, there was a span of 10 bases. Reverse transcribing all isolated RNA meant expressed TCRB transcripts were sequenced. Assay: immunoSEQ multiplex PCR; the TCRdb copy retains only in-frame clones and omits some. The top ten clones hold about 0.093% of a sample with 680,000 or so clones, around 16% of them seen once. The table lists this clone with a few counts. Its antigen is unknown. Sequenced sample: naive CD4+ T cells from blood. V is TRBV5-1 and J is TRBJ2-3; D is unresolved. The sequence was obtained from a man aged 18 to 29 in good health. The DNA of the CDR3 is TGCGCCAGCAGCGCCCTAGAGGGCACAGATACGCAGTATTTT. Translating gives CASSALEGTDTQYF.